This passage covers 17 T cell receptor beta chains from one sample sequenced in a study of T cells after yellow fever vaccination. TCRdb ran MiXCR on the 5' RACE reads and lists one entry per CDR3 protein. Seen here are hundreds of thousands of distinct CDR3 sequences, approximately 13% observed once, and the top ten hold around 15%. The sequencing here drew on PBMCs, taken on the day of the yellow fever booster vaccination. The receptors originated from a man under 40 who received the YFV17D yellow fever vaccine.

This clonotype occurred a few times. V is TRBV29-1 and J is TRBJ1-1; TRBD1 might be the D (6 bases). Trimming shortened V by 6 bases and J by 3 bases, and 14 bases separated the two germline ends. Germline CDR1 reads SQVTM; CDR2 reads ANQGSEA. The CDR3 has 13 residues. This chain's CDR3 is CSVRQAHHTEAFF. Here the CDR3 DNA reads TGCAGCGTGCGACAGGCGCATCACACTGAAGCTTTCTTT.

This clonotype was observed a handful of times. The chain carries TRBV7-2 and TRBJ2-1; 14 bases map to TRBD2. Unmatched junction bases numbered 26, after V lost 3 bases and J lost 10 bases. The CDR3 is 22 amino acids. Germline values: CDR1 SGHTA, CDR2 FQGNSA. The CDR3 nucleotides are TGTGCCAGCAGCTTCCCAACCATTGACAGTTCCCCGGGACTAGCGGGAGTGGAGGAGCAGTTCTTC. This codes for CASSFPTIDSSPGLAGVEEQFF.

J is TRBJ1-2 and V is TRBV7-8; D gene ambiguous. The ends were cut back, 6 bases at V and 0 bases at J, with 8 bases in the middle. Germline loops: CDR1 SGHVS, CDR2 FQNEAQ. This CDR3 contains 13 residues. The CDR3 loop is CASSPISNYGYTF. The CDR3 coding sequence is TGTGCCAGCAGTCCAATATCTAACTATGGCTACACCTTC.

In its sample, this clonotype was seen a few times. The V call is TRBV10-3, the J call TRBJ2-2; 8 bases map to TRBD1. The CDR3 consists of 14 residues. After removal of 5 bases from V and 6 bases from J, the junction contained 5 bases not matched to a gene. Per the germline V gene, CDR1 is ENHRY and CDR2 is SYGVKD. The CDR3 region is CAISTGQGAGELFF. For the CDR3, the DNA is TGTGCCATCAGTACCGGACAGGGTGCCGGGGAGCTGTTTTTT.

V is TRBV20-1 and J is TRBJ2-1; 8 bases are shared with TRBD2. V lost 4 bases, J lost 6 bases, and 8 bases stayed unmatched. This CDR3 is 14 amino acids long. The V gene's germline CDR1 is DFQATT and CDR2 SNEGSKA (reference sequence). CDR3 DNA sequence: TGCAGTGCTACCACTAGCGGACATCCCAATGAGCAGTTCTTC. Its protein product is CSATTSGHPNEQFF.

The J gene is TRBJ2-3, the V gene TRBV5-1; no reliable D call. Germline-derived CDR1 and CDR2 are SGHRS and YFSETQ. CDR3 size: 13 residues. The V end was cut by 4 bases, the J end by 2 bases, with 8 bases between. The CDR3 sequence: CASSGFDTDTQYF. DNA for the CDR3: TGCGCCAGCAGCGGGTTTGACACAGATACGCAGTATTTT.

The rearrangement uses TRBV5-1 and TRBJ2-7; weak D call: TRBD1 (6 bases). This CDR3 contains 16 residues. V gave up 4 bases and J gave up 3 bases, with 20 bases separating them. The V gene's germline CDR1 is SGHRS and CDR2 YFSETQ. The CDR3 DNA is TGCGCCAGCAGCAAAACGCCCGGGACACAGTTCTACGAGCAGTACTTC. Its translation: CASSKTPGTQFYEQYF.

On this clonotype: The CDR3 carries no conserved terminal phenylalanine or tryptophan, so it likely arises from a read error. V is TRBV5-1 and J is TRBJ2-1, with D maybe TRBD2 (5 bases). Deletions cut 0 bases from V and 4 bases from J, with 20 bases between. Per the germline V gene, CDR1 is SGHRS and CDR2 is YFSETQ. This CDR3 spans 18 amino acids. CDR3 protein: CASSLAEFSGLDYNEQFS. The CDR3 bases are TGCGCCAGCAGCTTGGCCGAATTCAGCGGACTTGATTACAATGAGCAGTTCTCC.

The V call is TRBV23-1, the J call TRBJ2-1; D remains ambiguous. TRBV23-1 is assigned to the ORF class and has an uncertain function. The CDR3 consists of 14 residues. The CDR3 DNA is TGCGCTGAATGGTGGGGTCCTCCGAACAATGAGCAGTTCTTC. Protein: CAEWWGPPNNEQFF.

J is TRBJ2-1 and V is TRBV19; D ambiguous. Germline V gives CDR1 LNHDA, CDR2 SQIVND (reference sequence). The V gene lost 0 bases and the J gene lost 6 bases, with 12 bases spanning the gap. The CDR3 spans 15 residues. CDR3 sequence (DNA): TGTGCCAGTAGTATAGAAGCGAGGTTCGGCAATGAGCAGTTCTTC. It translates to CASSIEARFGNEQFF.

This chain connects TRBV5-1 to TRBJ2-3; no clear D. The germline CDR1 and CDR2 sequences are SGHRS and YFSETQ. V was clipped by 4 bases and J by 1 base, with 13 bases between them. This CDR3 contains 15 residues. CDR3 loop: CASSLGQSRTDTQYF. CDR3 bases: TGCGCCAGCAGCCTCGGTCAGAGCCGCACAGATACGCAGTATTTT.

This clonotype has a handful of counts. The V and J genes are TRBV5-1 and TRBJ2-7; D is undetermined. The CDR3 covers 14 residues. From germline, CDR1 is SGHRS and CDR2 YFSETQ. V shed 0 bases and J shed 0 bases, with 7 bases lying between them. The CDR3 region has the DNA TGCGCCAGCAGCTTGGACAGTGCCTCCTACGAGCAGTACTTC. Protein: CASSLDSASYEQYF.

This clonotype was seen only a few times. The CDR3 here is CASSGSLEKNIQYF. The CDR3 nucleotides read TGTGCCAGCAGTGGGTCCTTGGAGAAAAACATTCAGTACTTC. V and J are TRBV27 and TRBJ2-4; D gene ambiguous. This CDR3 is built from 14 residues. Trimming shortened V by 5 bases and J by 4 bases, and 12 bases separated the two germline ends. The germline gives CDR1 MNHEY, CDR2 SMNVEV (reference sequence).

The chain links TRBV7-9 to TRBJ2-7; D may be TRBD1 (5 bases). V lost 9 bases to trimming and J lost 6 bases, with 24 bases between them. The CDR3 extends over 15 amino acids. Germline V gene data show CDR1 as SEHNR and CDR2 as FQNEAQ (reference sequence). This chain's CDR3 is CASSPQGPLSREQYF. The CDR3 DNA sequence: TGTGCCAGTTCGCCCCAGGGCCCATTAAGCCGCGAGCAGTACTTC.

V usage is TRBV7-8 and J usage is TRBJ1-1, with D unresolved. V lost 1 base, J lost 1 base, and 7 bases lay in between. Germline CDR1 SGHVS, CDR2 FQNEAQ. The CDR3 loop spans 14 amino acids. As DNA, the CDR3 is TGTGCCAGCAGCTTAGACAGAACGAACACTGAAGCTTTCTTT. Amino acid sequence: CASSLDRTNTEAFF.

The rearrangement links TRBV3-1 to TRBJ2-7; 11 bases map to TRBD2. The germline V gene encodes CDR1 LGHDT and CDR2 YNNKEL (reference sequence). This CDR3 is 15 amino acids long. Germline trimming cut 2 bases from V and 4 bases from J; bases unmatched to any gene: 4. CDR3 DNA: TGTGCCAGCAGCCAAACTAGCGGGAGTAATTACGAGCAGTACTTC. This codes for CASSQTSGSNYEQYF.

This rearrangement joins TRBV6-5 to TRBJ2-5, with 10 bases that match TRBD2. This CDR3 spans 18 amino acids. CDR1 MNHEY and CDR2 SVGAGI come from the germline V gene. The V gene end was trimmed by 2 bases and the J gene end by 5 bases; junction bases not matched to a gene: 14. The CDR3 region has the DNA TGTGCCAGCAGTTACCGAGCGGGAGGGCCAGCTTCGGTCGAGACCCAGTACTTC. This codes for CASSYRAGGPASVETQYF.